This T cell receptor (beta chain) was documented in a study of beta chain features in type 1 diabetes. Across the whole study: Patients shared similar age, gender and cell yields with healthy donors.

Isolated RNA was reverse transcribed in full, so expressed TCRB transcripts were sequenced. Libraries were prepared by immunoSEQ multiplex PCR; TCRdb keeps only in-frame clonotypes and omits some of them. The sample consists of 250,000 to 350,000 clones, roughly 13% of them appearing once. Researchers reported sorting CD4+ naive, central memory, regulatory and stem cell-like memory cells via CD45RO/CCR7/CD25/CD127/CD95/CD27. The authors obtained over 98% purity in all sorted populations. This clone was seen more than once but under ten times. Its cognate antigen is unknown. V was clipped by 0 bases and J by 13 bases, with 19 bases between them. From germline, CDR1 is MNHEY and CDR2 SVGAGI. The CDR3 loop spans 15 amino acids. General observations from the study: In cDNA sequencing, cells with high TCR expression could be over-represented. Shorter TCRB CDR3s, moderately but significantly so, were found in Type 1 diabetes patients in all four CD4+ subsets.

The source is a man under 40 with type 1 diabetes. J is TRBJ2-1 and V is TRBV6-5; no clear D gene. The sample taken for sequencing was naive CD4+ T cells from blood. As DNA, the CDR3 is TGTGCCAGCAGTTACTCCGGAACCCAGACACGGCCACAGTTCTTC. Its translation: CASSYSGTQTRPQFF.